A selection of T cell receptor beta chains follows, all from one sample in a study of blood T cell repertoires in COVID-19. Generated by immunoSEQ multiplex PCR, the TCRdb table keeps only in-frame clones and is missing some. The data contain about 110,000 clones, around 84% of them singletons. The sample comprised peripheral blood. Source of these receptors: a woman aged 80 or over with acute or convalescent COVID-19. CDR3s include the opening cysteine and the closing phenylalanine or tryptophan.

TRBV7-9,15,TRBJ1-2,CASSQGNRGMDGYTF
TRBV7-2,13,TRBJ1-1,CASSSRDRGEAFF
TRBV7-2,15,TRBJ1-3,CASSLQRSSGNTIYF
TRBV2,14,TRBJ1-4,CASTGQGKVEKLFF
TRBV5-5,16,TRBJ2-2,CASSSRRQANTGELFF
TRBV9,14,TRBJ2-2,CASSVTGNTGELFF
TRBV2,15,TRBJ1-6,CASGARTGFNSPLHF
TRBV10-1,14,TRBJ2-1,CASPELAADNEQFF
TRBV19,14,TRBJ1-2,CASSTGKANYGYTF
TRBV5-1,18,TRBJ2-2,CASSSMPPGQGFTGELFF
TRBV4-1,16,TRBJ1-5,CASSQDGTGIGQPQHF
TRBV7-2,14,TRBJ1-1,CASSLNQGSDEAFF
TRBV7-2,15,TRBJ2-1,CASSPSVTDWNEQFF
TRBV5-4,17,TRBJ2-1,CASSLGRLGQDTDEQFF
TRBV19,19,TRBJ2-2,CASRKKPRTGGRDTGELFF
TRBV7-6,15,TRBJ2-1,CASSLRLHPYNEQFF
TRBV3-1/TRBV3-2,16,TRBJ2-3,CASSQAWTGSTDTQYF
TRBV5-4,13,TRBJ1-2,CASSSPAGDGYTF
TRBV7-9,13,TRBJ1-1,CASSLRGNTEAFF
TRBV18,15,TRBJ2-3,CASSPPAGSTDTQYF
TRBV7-9,16,TRBJ1-1,CASSLTRTIPNTEAFF
TRBV29-1,14,TRBJ1-4,CSVRDIATNEKLFF
TRBV7-9,13,TRBJ1-5,CASSSNSNQPQHF
TRBV24-1,14,TRBJ2-2,CATSGTGGIGELFF
TRBV4-1,17,TRBJ2-1,CASSQDSGLAGVREQFF
TRBV27,15,TRBJ1-1,CASGGGDRSHTEAFF
TRBV2,16,TRBJ1-6,CASSEGLRSYNSPLHF
TRBV3-1/TRBV3-2,15,TRBJ2-2,CASSQLGVNTGELFF
TRBV5-1,14,TRBJ2-2,CASSQTGNTGELFF
TRBV10-2,14,TRBJ2-3,CASSASGATDTQYF
TRBV10-3,13,TRBJ2-7,CAAQGGSSYEQYF